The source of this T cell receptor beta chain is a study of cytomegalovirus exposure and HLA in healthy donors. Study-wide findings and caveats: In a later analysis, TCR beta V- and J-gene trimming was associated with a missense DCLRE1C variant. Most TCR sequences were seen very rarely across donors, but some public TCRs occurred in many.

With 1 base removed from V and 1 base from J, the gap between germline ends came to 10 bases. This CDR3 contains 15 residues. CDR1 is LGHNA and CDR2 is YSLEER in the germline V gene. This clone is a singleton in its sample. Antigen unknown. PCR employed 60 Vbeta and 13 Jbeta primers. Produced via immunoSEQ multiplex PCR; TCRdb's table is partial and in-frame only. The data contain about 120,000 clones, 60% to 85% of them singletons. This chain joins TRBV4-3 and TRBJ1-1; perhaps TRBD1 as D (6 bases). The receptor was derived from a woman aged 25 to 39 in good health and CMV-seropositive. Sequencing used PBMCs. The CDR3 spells CASSQVGGGNTEAFF. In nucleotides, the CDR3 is TGCGCCAGCAGCCAAGTAGGGGGGGGGAACACTGAAGCTTTCTTT.